Following are 29 T cell receptor beta chains from one sample sequenced in a study of graft-versus-host responses after intestinal transplantation. The repertoire was sequenced with immunoSEQ multiplex PCR; TCRdb's copy has only in-frame clones and lacks some. The sample gives 100,000 or so clones, 85% to 95% of which show up once; 2% to 2.5% is in the top ten. No antigens are known for them. Sequencing used unstimulated CD8+ T cells sorted from spleen or lymph node cells, obtained before intestinal transplant. All receptors derive from a human donor who received an intestinal transplant.

CDR3: CASSIAGRLGGEEKLFF. CDR3 sequence (DNA): TGTGCCAGTAGTATAGCGGGACGCCTGGGCGGGGAGGAAAAACTGTTTTTT. V gene TRBV19 combines with J gene TRBJ1-4, with D maybe TRBD1 (5 bases). Germline V gene sequence: CDR1 LNHDA, CDR2 SQIVND (reference sequence). The CDR3 length is 17 residues. V dropped 1 base and J dropped 8 bases, with 20 bases sitting between them.

This chain uses TRBV27 with TRBJ2-1; 12 positions match TRBD2. The V gene end was trimmed by 6 bases and the J gene end by 8 bases; junction bases not matched to a gene: 8. The CDR3 totals 15 residues. Germline V CDR1 and CDR2: MNHEY, SMNVEV (reference sequence). CDR3 protein: CASRTTSGGIDEQFF. In nucleotides, the CDR3 is TGTGCCAGCAGGACGACTAGCGGGGGTATCGATGAGCAGTTCTTC.

The chain is built from TRBV6-6 and TRBJ1-1; D not certain. Per germline, CDR1 MNHNY and CDR2 SVGAGI (reference sequence). There are 11 residues in the CDR3. Between the trimmed V and J ends, which lost 7 bases and 3 bases, there was a span of 6 bases. The CDR3 nucleotides read TGTGCCAGCAACTCCCACACTGAAGCTTTCTTT. This encodes CASNSHTEAFF.

This chain joins TRBV7-6 and TRBJ2-1, with D maybe TRBD1 (6 bases). The CDR3 sequence is 16 residues long. CDR1 SGHVS and CDR2 FNYEAQ come from the germline V gene. V gave up 5 bases and J gave up 4 bases, with 18 bases separating them. CDR3 coding DNA: TGTGCCAGCAGCATAACAGGGAGCCCTTCTTACAATGAGCAGTTCTTC. Translating it yields CASSITGSPSYNEQFF.

This clone has just a few counts. The chain couples TRBV4-1 to TRBJ1-2; unclear D gene. Germline assignment: CDR1 MGHRA and CDR2 YSYEKL. CDR3 size: 13 residues. Trimming removed 5 bases from V and 0 bases from J, with 7 bases in between. CDR3 region: CASSSITNYGYTF. CDR3 bases: TGCGCCAGCAGCTCCATCACTAACTATGGCTACACCTTC.

The chain links TRBV9 to TRBJ2-2; TRBD2 matches at 7 bases. V was clipped by 4 bases and J by 6 bases; unmatched bases: 6. Germline-derived CDR1 and CDR2 are SGDLS and YYNGEE. This CDR3 comprises 14 residues. The CDR3 reads CASSPRGGSGELFF. The CDR3 bases are TGTGCCAGCAGCCCTAGGGGAGGGTCCGGGGAGCTGTTTTTT.

This chain uses TRBV27 with TRBJ2-7, with TRBD2 identical over 14 bases. The CDR3 spans 15 residues. The germline V gene encodes CDR1 MNHEY and CDR2 SMNVEV (reference sequence). Trimming cost V 4 bases and J 6 bases; bases outside gene matches: 5. CDR3 residues: CASSSRLAGGREQYF. Here the CDR3 DNA reads TGTGCCAGCAGTTCAAGACTAGCGGGGGGGCGCGAGCAGTACTTC.

The chain uses TRBV19 and TRBJ2-2; D not certain. Trimming stripped 7 bases from V and 3 bases from J, with 9 bases between. CDR1 LNHDA and CDR2 SQIVND come from the germline V gene (reference sequence). The CDR3 runs to 13 residues. The CDR3 DNA sequence: TGTGCCAGTATGCGGCCCTACACCGGGGAGCTGTTTTTT. Translation: CASMRPYTGELFF. Full variable domain (outside the CDR3, taken from reference TRBV19 and TRBJ2-2): DGGITQSPKYLFRKEGQNVTLSCEQNLNHDAMYWYRQDPGQGLRLIYYSQIVNDFQKGDIAEGYSVSREKKESFPLTVTSAQKNPTAFYLCASMRPYTGELFFGEGSRLTVL.

The chain employs TRBV4-3 and TRBJ2-7, with 14 bases matching TRBD2. Germline-derived CDR1 and CDR2 are LGHNA and YSLEER. With V trimmed by 1 base and J by 1 base, 9 bases remained unmatched. The CDR3 spans 19 residues. The CDR3 reads CASSQGLAGGKGGSYEQYF. The CDR3 DNA reads TGCGCCAGCAGCCAAGGACTAGCGGGGGGGAAAGGCGGGTCCTACGAGCAGTACTTC.

The chain carries TRBV11-2 and TRBJ2-5; D might be TRBD2 (5 bases). Matching the DNA end better, TRBJ2-7 makes the J call doubtful. There are 16 residues in the CDR3. Germline V lookup: CDR1 SGHAT, CDR2 FQNNGV. CDR3 nucleotide sequence: TGTGCCAGCAGGCGAGATGTGAGGGTGAGAACCTACGAGCAGTACTTC. Protein: CASRRDVRVRTYEQYF.

The chain recombines TRBV30 with TRBJ2-1; 11 bases line up with TRBD2. V was clipped by 1 base and J by 4 bases; unmatched bases: 3. This CDR3 is 15 amino acids long. Germline-derived CDR1 and CDR2 are GTSNPN and SVGIG (reference sequence). The CDR3 DNA sequence: TGTGCCTGGAGTGGGACTAGCGGGTTTTACAATGAGCAGTTCTTC. This codes for CAWSGTSGFYNEQFF.

Only one count was recorded for this clone. This chain joins TRBV5-1 and TRBJ2-7; D perhaps matches TRBD2 (5 bases). This CDR3 has 15 residues. CDR1 SGHRS and CDR2 YFSETQ come from the germline V gene. The ends were cut back, 4 bases at V and 2 bases at J, with 16 bases in the middle. This CDR3 reads CASSPERVGPYEQYF. CDR3 in DNA: TGCGCCAGCAGCCCGGAGAGGGTAGGGCCCTACGAGCAGTACTTC.

The chain recombines TRBV6-1 with TRBJ1-2; the match to TRBD1 covers 8 bases. The germline CDR1 and CDR2 sequences are MNHNS and SASEGT. The trim removed 2 bases at V and 4 bases at J, leaving 6 bases unmatched. This CDR3 contains 15 residues. CDR3 loop: CASSEFSGGFYGYTF. CDR3 bases: TGTGCCAGCAGTGAATTTTCAGGGGGCTTCTATGGCTACACCTTC.

The chain is built from TRBV6-6 and TRBJ2-1, with TRBD2 matching over 12 bases. After removal of 7 bases from V and 4 bases from J, the junction contained 8 bases not matched to a gene. Germline lookup yields CDR1 MNHNY and CDR2 SVGAGI (reference sequence). The CDR3 covers 16 residues. The CDR3 spells CASTLLAGGLYNEQFF. CDR3 sequence (DNA): TGTGCCAGCACCTTACTAGCGGGGGGCCTTTACAATGAGCAGTTCTTC.

The CDR3 spells CASSLGRADTIYF. As DNA, the CDR3 is TGTGCCAGCAGCCTGGGCAGGGCGGACACCATATATTTT. The J gene is TRBJ1-3, the V gene TRBV7-2, with a tentative D call TRBD1 (5 bases). The V gene's germline CDR1 is SGHTA and CDR2 FQGNSA. There are 13 residues in the CDR3. Trimming removed 5 bases from V and 8 bases from J, with 13 bases in between.

This chain links TRBV10-3 with TRBJ2-7, with TRBD2 identical over 16 bases. Trimming removed 4 bases from V and 5 bases from J; junction bases left unmatched: 5. This CDR3 is built from 16 residues. Germline V gene lookup returns CDR1 ENHRY and CDR2 SYGVKD. The CDR3 region is CAISGGLAGGPHEQYF. In nucleotides, the CDR3 is TGTGCCATCAGTGGGGGACTAGCGGGGGGGCCCCACGAGCAGTACTTC.

V and J are TRBV4-3 and TRBJ1-1, with D unresolved. V shed 0 bases and J shed 2 bases, with 10 bases lying between them. Per germline, CDR1 LGHNA and CDR2 YSLEER. The length of the CDR3 is 15 residues. CDR3: CASSQDLPVNTEAFF. CDR3 in DNA: TGCGCCAGCAGCCAAGATCTCCCAGTAAACACTGAAGCTTTCTTT.

This chain joins TRBV11-2 and TRBJ1-3, with D hard to call. CDR3 length: 13 amino acids. Germline V gives CDR1 SGHAT, CDR2 FQNNGV. With 2 bases removed from V and 4 bases from J, the gap between germline ends came to 6 bases. The CDR3 DNA reads as TGTGCCAGCAGCTTACAGGAAGGAAACACCATATATTTT. This encodes CASSLQEGNTIYF.

This sequence joins TRBV5-1 and TRBJ1-1; D remains ambiguous. Germline-derived CDR1 and CDR2 are SGHRS and YFSETQ. Trimming shortened V by 2 bases and J by 4 bases, and 18 bases separated the two germline ends. There are 16 residues in the CDR3. CDR3: CASSFSLGPGGTEAFF. The CDR3 nucleotides read TGCGCCAGCAGCTTCAGTTTAGGGCCGGGAGGCACTGAAGCTTTCTTT.

This clone was observed once. V is TRBV6-5 and J is TRBJ1-4, with D perhaps matching TRBD1 (5 bases). The CDR3 consists of 15 residues. V gave up 6 bases and J gave up 5 bases, with 16 bases separating them. Looked up from germline, CDR1 is MNHEY and CDR2 is SVGAGI. CDR3 DNA sequence: TGTGCCAGCAGCAGAAACGGGGACTTAAATGAAAAACTGTTTTTT. The encoded protein is CASSRNGDLNEKLFF.

Turning to this clone: Germline is not matched at one junction end, which may reflect a read error. This chain joins TRBV6-5 and TRBJ1-1, with D possibly matching TRBD1 (5 bases). This CDR3 region has 14 residues. Looked up from germline, CDR1 is MNHEY and CDR2 is SVGAGI. CDR3 in amino acids: CASTYDSLNTEAFF. The CDR3 nucleotides are TGTGCCAGCACTTACGACAGCCTGAACACTGAAGCTTTCTTT.

This chain joins TRBV11-3 and TRBJ1-1; TRBD1 agrees at 8 bases. Germline V gives CDR1 SGHNT, CDR2 YENEEA. This CDR3 spans 11 amino acids. J was trimmed by 11 bases and V by 6 bases; bases with no gene match: 5. For the CDR3, the DNA is TGTGCCAGCAGGGCAGGGGGCCTGGCTTTCTTT. This translates into CASRAGGLAFF. Filled out from reference TRBV11-3 and TRBJ1-1, the complete variable domain reads EAGVVQSPRYKIIEKKQPVAFWCNPISGHNTLYWYLQNLGQGPELLIRYENEEAVDDSQLPKDRFSAERLKGVDSTLKIQPAELGDSAVYLCASRAGGLAFFGQGTRLTVV.

V and J are TRBV27 and TRBJ2-3; D remains unclear. V was trimmed by 3 bases and J by 0 bases, leaving 16 bases between them. Germline V gives CDR1 MNHEY, CDR2 SMNVEV (reference sequence). There are 17 residues in the CDR3. Written as DNA, the CDR3 is TGTGCCAGCAGTTTGATTGCACGTCAGGTTAGCACAGATACGCAGTATTTT. Protein sequence: CASSLIARQVSTDTQYF.

The V and J genes are TRBV7-9 and TRBJ1-2; D is uncertain. Germline V CDR1 and CDR2: SEHNR, FQNEAQ (reference sequence). Trimming cost V 5 bases and J 0 bases, with 16 bases left between them. This CDR3 contains 16 residues. The DNA of the CDR3 is TGTGCCAGCAGCCGAGGACGGCGGGAGCCTAACTATGGCTACACCTTC. It codes for CASSRGRREPNYGYTF.

The chain employs TRBV4-1 and TRBJ2-3; 8 bases map to TRBD1. The germline gives CDR1 MGHRA, CDR2 YSYEKL. Trimming removed 2 bases from V and 4 bases from J; junction bases left unmatched: 5. This CDR3 region has 15 residues. The CDR3 DNA follows: TGCGCCAGCAGCCAATGGACAGGGAAGCCAGATACGCAGTATTTT. Translation: CASSQWTGKPDTQYF.

The rearrangement uses TRBV4-3 and TRBJ1-4, with D possibly being TRBD1 (5 bases). This CDR3 contains 14 residues. The ends were cut back, 1 base at V and 7 bases at J, with 10 bases in the middle. Looked up from germline, CDR1 is LGHNA and CDR2 is YSLEER. The CDR3 protein is CASSQVTGTEKLFF. Here the CDR3 DNA reads TGCGCCAGCAGCCAAGTCACAGGTACTGAAAAACTGTTTTTT.

The chain couples TRBV6-5 to TRBJ2-5; D uncertain. The V end was cut by 6 bases, the J end by 4 bases, with 9 bases between. Germline V gene lookup returns CDR1 MNHEY and CDR2 SVGAGI. The CDR3 consists of 12 residues. The DNA for the CDR3 is TGTGCCAGCAGCGTCGGTCCAGAGACCCAGTACTTC. Protein: CASSVGPETQYF.

The V gene is TRBV7-9, the J gene TRBJ2-2; a weak D match, TRBD2 (6 bases). Germline CDR1 is SEHNR and CDR2 is FQNEAQ (reference sequence). Trimming stripped 5 bases from V and 4 bases from J, with 14 bases between. This CDR3 contains 15 residues. CDR3 DNA: TGTGCCAGCAGCCCTATCCTGGGAGGCACCGGGGAGCTGTTTTTT. As protein: CASSPILGGTGELFF.

The V gene is TRBV11-2, the J gene TRBJ2-7; D may be TRBD2 (5 bases). V lost 5 bases, J lost 5 bases, and 22 bases lay in between. Germline CDR1 reads SGHAT; CDR2 reads FQNNGV. The CDR3 covers 16 residues. The CDR3 coding sequence is TGTGCCAGCAGCCTAATGGTTGAGGGTTCCGGGCACGAGCAGTACTTC. Its protein product is CASSLMVEGSGHEQYF.